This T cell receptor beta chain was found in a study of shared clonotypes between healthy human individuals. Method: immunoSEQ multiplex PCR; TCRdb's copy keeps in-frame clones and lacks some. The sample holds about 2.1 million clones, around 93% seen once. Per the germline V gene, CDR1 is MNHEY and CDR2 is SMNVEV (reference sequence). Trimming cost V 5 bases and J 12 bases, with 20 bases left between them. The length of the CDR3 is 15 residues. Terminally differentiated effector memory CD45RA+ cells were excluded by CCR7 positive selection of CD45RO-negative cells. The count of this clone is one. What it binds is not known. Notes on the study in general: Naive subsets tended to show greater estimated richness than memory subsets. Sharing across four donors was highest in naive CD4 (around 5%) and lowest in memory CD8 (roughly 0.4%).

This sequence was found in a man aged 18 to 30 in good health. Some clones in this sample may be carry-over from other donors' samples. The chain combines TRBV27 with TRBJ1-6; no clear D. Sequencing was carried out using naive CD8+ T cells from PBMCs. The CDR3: CASSPTPGPSIPLHF. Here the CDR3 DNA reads TGTGCCAGCAGTCCTACCCCCGGGCCCAGCATACCCCTCCACTTT.